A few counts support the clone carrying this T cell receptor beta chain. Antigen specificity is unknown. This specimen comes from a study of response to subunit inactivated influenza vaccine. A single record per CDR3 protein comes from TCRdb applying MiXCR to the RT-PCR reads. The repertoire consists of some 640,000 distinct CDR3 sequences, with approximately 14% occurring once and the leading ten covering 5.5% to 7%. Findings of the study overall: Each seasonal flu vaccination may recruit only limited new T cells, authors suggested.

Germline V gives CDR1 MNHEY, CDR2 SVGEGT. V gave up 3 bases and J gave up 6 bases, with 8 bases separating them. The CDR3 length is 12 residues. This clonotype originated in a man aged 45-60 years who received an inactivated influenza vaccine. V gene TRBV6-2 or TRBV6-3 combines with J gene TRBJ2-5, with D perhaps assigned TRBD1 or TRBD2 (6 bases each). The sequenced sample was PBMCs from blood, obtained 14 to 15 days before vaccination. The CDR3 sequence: CASSYGGQTQYF. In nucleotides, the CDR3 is TGTGCCAGCAGTTATGGGGGGCAGACCCAGTACTTC.